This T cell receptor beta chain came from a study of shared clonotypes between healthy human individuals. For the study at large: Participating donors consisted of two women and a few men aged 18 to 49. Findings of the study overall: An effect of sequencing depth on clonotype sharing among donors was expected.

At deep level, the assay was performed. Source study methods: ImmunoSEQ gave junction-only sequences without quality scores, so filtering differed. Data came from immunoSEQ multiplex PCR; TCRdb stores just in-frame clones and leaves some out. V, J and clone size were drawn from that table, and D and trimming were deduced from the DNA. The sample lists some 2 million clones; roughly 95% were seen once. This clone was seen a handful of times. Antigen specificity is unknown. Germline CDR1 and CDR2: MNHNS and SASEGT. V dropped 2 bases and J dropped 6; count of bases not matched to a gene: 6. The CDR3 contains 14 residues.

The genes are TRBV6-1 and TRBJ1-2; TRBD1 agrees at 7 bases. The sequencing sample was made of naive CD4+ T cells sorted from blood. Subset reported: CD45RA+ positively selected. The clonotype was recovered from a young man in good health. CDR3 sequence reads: CASSERQGWDGYTF. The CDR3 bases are TGTGCCAGCAGTGAACGACAGGGATGGGATGGCTACACCTTC.